The rows below give T cell receptor beta chains drawn from one sample of a study of CD8+ T cells in alopecia areata. Libraries were prepared by immunoSEQ multiplex PCR; TCRdb keeps only in-frame clonotypes and omits some of them. This table has about 270,000 clones, around three fifths appearing once. The sample in question was CD4+ T cells sorted from blood, obtained at approximately week 52, from a patient treated with tofacitinib. These receptors were obtained from a human donor with alopecia areata. Both conserved end residues are part of each CDR3. Fields, in order: J gene, V gene, D gene, clone size, CDR3 protein, CDR3 DNA. The D gene is left open where the match is weak. Only part of the rows carry a size: once, few, many, or a class if the clone is expanded.

TRBJ2-4 | TRBV9 | TRBD1 | NA | CASSVVSGGRSSTKNIQYF | TGTGCCAGCAGCGTAGTATCAGGGGGCAGGAGTTCAACCAAAAACATTCAGTACTTC
TRBJ1-5 | TRBV29-1 | NA | once | CSATGGQNQPQHF | TGCAGCGCCACGGGGGGGCAGAATCAGCCCCAGCATTTT
TRBJ2-1 | TRBV5-6 | NA | NA | CASSRADSPSRQFF | TGTGCCAGCAGCCGCGCGGACAGCCCGTCAAGGCAGTTCTTC
TRBJ2-1 | TRBV5-1 | TRBD1 | NA | CASSLTGFSYNEQFF | TGCGCCAGCAGCCTGACAGGGTTCTCCTACAATGAGCAGTTCTTC
TRBJ2-5 | TRBV28 | NA | few | CASTPLEGKTQYF | TGTGCCAGCACCCCCCTTGAGGGGAAGACCCAGTACTTC
TRBJ2-5 | TRBV7-2 | TRBD2 | NA | CASTRELAGGQETQYF | TGTGCCAGCACCAGGGAGCTAGCGGGGGGACAAGAGACCCAGTACTTC
TRBJ2-2 | TRBV29-1 | NA | few | CSVEDGVNTGELFF | TGCAGCGTTGAAGATGGGGTGAACACCGGGGAGCTGTTTTTT
TRBJ1-2 | TRBV30 | TRBD1 | NA | CAWSTGTGGRGYGYTF | TGTGCCTGGAGCACCGGGACAGGGGGTCGGGGCTATGGCTACACCTTC
TRBJ2-1 | TRBV4-1 | TRBD1 | NA | CASSQATGAPTNEQFF | TGCGCCAGCAGCCAAGCAACAGGGGCCCCCACCAATGAGCAGTTCTTC
TRBJ1-1 | TRBV6-6 | NA | few | CASSYRSGTEAFF | TGTGCCAGCAGTTACCGGTCGGGAACTGAAGCTTTCTTT
TRBJ1-1 | TRBV30 | NA | few | CAWSALGPQNTEAFF | TGTGCCTGGAGTGCCCTCGGACCCCAGAACACTGAAGCTTTCTTT
TRBJ1-2 | TRBV6-5 | NA | few | CASSDSYGYTF | TGTGCCAGCAGCGACAGCTATGGCTACACCTTC
TRBJ2-7 | TRBV7-6 | NA | NA | CASSLIGDEQYF | TGTGCCAGCAGCTTAATAGGGGACGAGCAGTACTTC
TRBJ2-2 | TRBV11-2 | NA | many | CASSPELAAAGTGELFF | TGTGCCAGCAGCCCCGAACTAGCAGCGGCCGGCACCGGGGAGCTGTTTTTT
TRBJ1-4 | TRBV30 | TRBD1 | NA | CAYDRGGEKLFF | TGTGCCTACGACAGGGGTGGTGAAAAACTGTTTTTT
TRBJ2-3 | TRBV29-1 | NA | NA | CSVGDLDTQYF | TGCAGCGTTGGGGATCTCGATACGCAGTATTTT
TRBJ2-7 | TRBV30 | NA | NA | CALAAGSVHEQYF | TGTGCCTTGGCGGCAGGGAGTGTTCACGAGCAGTACTTC
TRBJ1-5 | TRBV7-8 | NA | few | CASSLLPALQPQHF | TGTGCCAGCAGCTTGCTCCCCGCCCTGCAGCCCCAGCATTTT
TRBJ1-1 | TRBV25-1 | NA | NA | CASSEQENTEAFF | TGTGCCAGCAGTGAACAGGAGAACACTGAAGCTTTCTTT
TRBJ1-6 | TRBV18 | NA | NA | CASSPQDSLAYNSPLHF | TGTGCCAGCTCACCACAGGACAGCCTAGCTTATAATTCACCCCTCCACTTT
TRBJ1-5 | TRBV6-6 | NA | NA | CASSPGTRYSNQPQHF | TGTGCCAGCAGCCCCGGGACTCGGTATAGCAATCAGCCCCAGCATTTT
TRBJ1-2 | TRBV30 | TRBD1 | NA | CAWSVRTGGSPYGYTF | TGTGCCTGGAGTGTACGGACAGGGGGCTCCCCCTATGGCTACACCTTC
TRBJ2-5 | TRBV5-6 | TRBD1 | NA | CASSNTGTGETQYF | TGTGCCAGCAGCAACACTGGGACAGGGGAGACCCAGTACTTC
TRBJ2-3 | TRBV14 | NA | NA | CASSQAWGTRTDTQYF | TGTGCCAGCAGCCAAGCTTGGGGGACGCGCACAGATACGCAGTATTTT
TRBJ2-2 | TRBV29-1 | NA | NA | CSVTPGANTGELFF | TGCAGCGTCACCCCGGGGGCGAACACCGGGGAGCTGTTTTTT
TRBJ1-5 | TRBV18 | TRBD1 | NA | CASSPGQKQPQHF | TGTGCCAGCTCACCGGGACAGAAACAGCCCCAGCATTTT
TRBJ1-5 | TRBV7-9 | NA | few | CASSLDDSSNQPQHF | TGTGCCAGCAGCTTGGATGACAGTAGCAATCAGCCCCAGCATTTT
TRBJ1-2 | TRBV5-5 | NA | NA | CASSLGVGAGGYTF | TGTGCCAGCAGCTTGGGTGTCGGAGCCGGAGGATACACCTTC
TRBJ2-5 | TRBV25-1 | NA | once | CASSEYLPDLGTQYF | TGTGCCAGCAGTGAATATCTGCCAGACTTAGGGACCCAGTACTTC
TRBJ2-7 | TRBV27 | TRBD1 | few | CASSLSTGGGRWTYEQYF | TGTGCCAGCAGTTTATCGACAGGGGGCGGTAGGTGGACCTACGAGCAGTACTTC
TRBJ1-3 | TRBV5-1 | NA | NA | CASSRSGASSGNTIYF | TGCGCCAGCAGCCGCTCGGGGGCCAGCTCTGGAAACACCATATATTTT
TRBJ1-1 | TRBV30 | NA | NA | CAWGTGTNTEAFF | TGTGCCTGGGGTACAGGGACGAACACTGAAGCTTTCTTT
TRBJ2-7 | TRBV5-1 | NA | NA | CASSLGVGTYEQYF | TGCGCCAGCAGCTTGGGGGTGGGGACCTACGAGCAGTACTTC
TRBJ2-7 | TRBV5-6 | NA | NA | CASSLPQPGCEQYF | TGTGCCAGCAGCTTGCCACAACCCGGTTGCGAGCAGTACTTC
TRBJ2-7 | TRBV25-1 | TRBD1 | few | CASGGQGTPGEQYF | TGTGCCAGCGGGGGACAGGGGACGCCGGGGGAGCAGTACTTC
TRBJ2-5 | TRBV29-1 | NA | NA | CSVALMGETQYF | TGCAGCGTTGCTCTCATGGGGGAGACCCAGTACTTC